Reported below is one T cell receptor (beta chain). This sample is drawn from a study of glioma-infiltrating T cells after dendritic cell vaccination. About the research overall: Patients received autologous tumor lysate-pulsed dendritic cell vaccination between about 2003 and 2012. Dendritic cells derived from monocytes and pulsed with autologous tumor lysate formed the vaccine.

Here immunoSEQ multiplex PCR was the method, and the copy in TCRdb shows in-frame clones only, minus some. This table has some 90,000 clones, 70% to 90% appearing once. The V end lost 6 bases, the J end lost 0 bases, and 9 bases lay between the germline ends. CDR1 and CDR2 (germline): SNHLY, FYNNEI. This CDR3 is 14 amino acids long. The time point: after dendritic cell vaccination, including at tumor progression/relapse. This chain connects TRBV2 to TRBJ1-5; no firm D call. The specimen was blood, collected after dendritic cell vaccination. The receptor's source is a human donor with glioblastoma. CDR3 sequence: CASRQLYSNQPQHF. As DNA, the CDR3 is TGTGCCAGCAGACAGTTATATAGCAATCAGCCCCAGCATTTT.